Presented here are 5 T cell receptor beta chains from one specimen sequenced in a study of response to subunit inactivated influenza vaccine. TCRdb reprocessed the RT-PCR reads via MiXCR and lists one record per CDR3 protein. The data hold around 600,000 distinct CDR3 sequences, with 11% observed a single time. In addition, the sample was reused for a study of T cells expressing NK-cell markers. That study reports: Beta-chain TCR cDNA was generated via 5'RACE template switching with UMIs.

This material consisted of PBMCs from blood, taken on the day of vaccination. These receptors were taken from a middle-aged man who received an inactivated influenza vaccine.

This clonotype was detected a few times. V usage is TRBV3-1 and J usage is TRBJ2-1; 8 bases map to TRBD2. The germline V gene encodes CDR1 LGHDT and CDR2 YNNKEL (reference sequence). The CDR3 spans 16 residues. J gave up 7 bases and V 0 bases, and 8 bases lay outside the gene matches. The CDR3 loop is CASSQDLTGGHNEQFF. The DNA of the CDR3 is TGTGCCAGCAGCCAAGATCTAACGGGGGGGCATAATGAGCAGTTCTTC.

This rearrangement joins TRBV2 to TRBJ2-7; D is unresolved. The CDR3 has 11 residues. The V and J ends lost 7 bases and 2 bases respectively, with 6 bases between them. CDR1 and CDR2 (germline): SNHLY, FYNNEI. As DNA, the CDR3 is TGTGCCAGCACGGCAGCCTACGAGCAGTACTTC. Its translation is CASTAAYEQYF.

The sample holds a few counts of this clonotype. The CDR3 spells CASSQGGLAGEQYF. DNA of the CDR3: TGTGCCAGCAGCCAAGGGGGACTAGCGGGTGAGCAGTACTTC. The gene calls are TRBV3-1 and TRBJ2-7, with 12 bases fitting TRBD2. This CDR3 has 14 residues. The ends lost 1 base at V and 7 bases at J; junction bases unmatched: 2. Germline CDR1 and CDR2: LGHDT and YNNKEL (reference sequence).

This clonotype was seen more than once but under ten times. The chain has TRBV25-1 and TRBJ2-7; 9 positions match TRBD1. Germline CDR1 is MGHDK and CDR2 is SYGVNS. The V and J ends lost 5 bases and 5 bases, in that order; junction bases with no gene match: 7. This CDR3 contains 14 residues. The chain's CDR3 is CASSKTTGGHEQYF. The CDR3 bases are TGTGCCAGCAGTAAAACCACAGGGGGCCACGAGCAGTACTTC.

V and J are TRBV5-6 and TRBJ1-2; D is perhaps TRBD1 (6 bases). Trimming left V 2 bases short and J 6 bases short, with 8 bases between. The CDR3 has 12 amino acids. CDR1 is SGHDT and CDR2 is YYEEEE in the germline V gene. In nucleotides, the CDR3 is TGTGCCAGCAGCTTCAACAGGGATGGCTACACCTTC. Its translation: CASSFNRDGYTF.